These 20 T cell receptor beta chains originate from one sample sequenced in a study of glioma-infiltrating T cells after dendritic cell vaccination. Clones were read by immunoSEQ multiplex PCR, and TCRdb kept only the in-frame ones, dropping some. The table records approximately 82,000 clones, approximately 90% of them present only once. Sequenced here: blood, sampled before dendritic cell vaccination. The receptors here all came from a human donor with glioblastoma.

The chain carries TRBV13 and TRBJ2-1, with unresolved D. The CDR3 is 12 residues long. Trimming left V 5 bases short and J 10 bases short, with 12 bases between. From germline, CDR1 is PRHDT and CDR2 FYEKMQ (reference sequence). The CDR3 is CASSPGILEQFF. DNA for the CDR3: TGTGCCAGCAGCCCCGGTATCTTGGAGCAGTTCTTC.

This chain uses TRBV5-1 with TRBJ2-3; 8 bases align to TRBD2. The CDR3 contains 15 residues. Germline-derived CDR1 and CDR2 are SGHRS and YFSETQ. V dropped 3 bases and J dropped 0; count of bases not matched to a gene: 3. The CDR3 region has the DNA TGCGCCAGCAGCTACCAGCGGGGGAGCACAGATACGCAGTATTTT. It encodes CASSYQRGSTDTQYF.

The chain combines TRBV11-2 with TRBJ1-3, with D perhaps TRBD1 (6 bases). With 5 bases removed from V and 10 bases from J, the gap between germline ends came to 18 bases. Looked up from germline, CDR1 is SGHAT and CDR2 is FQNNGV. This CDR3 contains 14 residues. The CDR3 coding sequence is TGTGCCAGCAGCAACATACAGGACAGAGTGACCATATATTTT. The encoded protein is CASSNIQDRVTIYF. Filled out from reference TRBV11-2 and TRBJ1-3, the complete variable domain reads EAGVAQSPRYKIIEKRQSVAFWCNPISGHATLYWYQQILGQGPKLLIQFQNNGVVDDSQLPKDRFSAERLKGVDSTLKIQPAKLEDSAVYLCASSNIQDRVTIYFGEGSWLTVV.

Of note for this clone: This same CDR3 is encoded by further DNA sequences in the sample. CDR3 DNA sequence: TGTGCCAGCAGTGAGGCAGGGAACTATGGCTACACCTTC. Its translation: CASSEAGNYGYTF. V is TRBV6-1 and J is TRBJ1-2; a weak D match, TRBD1 (5 bases). The V end was cut by 3 bases, the J end by 2 bases, with 7 bases between. This CDR3 is built from 13 residues. CDR1 and CDR2 (germline): MNHNS, SASEGT.

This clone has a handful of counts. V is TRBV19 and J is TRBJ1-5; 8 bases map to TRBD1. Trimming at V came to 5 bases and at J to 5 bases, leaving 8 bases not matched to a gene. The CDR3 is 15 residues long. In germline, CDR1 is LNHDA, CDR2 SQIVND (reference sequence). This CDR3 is CASSFRQGRDQPQHF. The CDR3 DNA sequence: TGTGCCAGTAGTTTCCGACAGGGGCGAGATCAGCCCCAGCATTTT.

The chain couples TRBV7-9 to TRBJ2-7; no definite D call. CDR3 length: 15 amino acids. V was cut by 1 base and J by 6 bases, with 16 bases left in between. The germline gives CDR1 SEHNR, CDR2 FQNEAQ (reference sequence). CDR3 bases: TGTGCCAGCAGCTTAGGAGGCAGCGATACTTCCGAGCAGTACTTC. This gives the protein CASSLGGSDTSEQYF. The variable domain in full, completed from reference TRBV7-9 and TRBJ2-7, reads DTGVSQNPRHKITKRGQNVTFRCDPISEHNRLYWYRQTLGQGPEFLTYFQNEAQLEKSRLLSDRFSAERPKGSFSTLEIQRTEQGDSAMYLCASSLGGSDTSEQYFGPGTRLTVT.

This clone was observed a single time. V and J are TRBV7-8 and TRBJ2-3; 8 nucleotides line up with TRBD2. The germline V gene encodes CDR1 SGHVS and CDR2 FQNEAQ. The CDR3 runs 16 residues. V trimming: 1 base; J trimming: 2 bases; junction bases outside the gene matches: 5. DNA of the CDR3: TGTGCCAGCAGCTTAGGGCCAGCGGGGGCCACAGATACGCAGTATTTT. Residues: CASSLGPAGATDTQYF. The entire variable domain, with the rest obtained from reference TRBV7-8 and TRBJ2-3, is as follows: GAGVSQSPRYKVAKRGQDVALRCDPISGHVSLFWYQQALGQGPEFLTYFQNEAQLDKSGLPSDRFFAERPEGSVSTLKIQRTQQEDSAVYLCASSLGPAGATDTQYFGPGTRLTVL.

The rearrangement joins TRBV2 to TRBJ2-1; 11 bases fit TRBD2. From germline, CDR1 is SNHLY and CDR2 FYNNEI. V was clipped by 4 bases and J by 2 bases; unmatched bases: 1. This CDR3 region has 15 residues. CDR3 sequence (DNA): TGTGCCAGCAGTGCACTAGCGGGAGCCTACAATGAGCAGTTCTTC. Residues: CASSALAGAYNEQFF. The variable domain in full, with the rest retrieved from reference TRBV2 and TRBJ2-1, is EPEVTQTPSHQVTQMGQEVILRCVPISNHLYFYWYRQILGQKVEFLVSFYNNEISEKSEIFDDQFSVERPDGSNFTLKIRSTKLEDSAMYFCASSALAGAYNEQFFGPGTRLTVL.

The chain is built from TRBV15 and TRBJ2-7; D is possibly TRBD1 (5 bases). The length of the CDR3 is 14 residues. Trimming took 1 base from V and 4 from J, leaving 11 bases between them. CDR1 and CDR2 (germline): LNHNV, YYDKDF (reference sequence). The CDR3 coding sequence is TGTGCCACCAGCAGAGGCAGGGTGGGGTACGAGCAGTACTTC. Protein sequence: CATSRGRVGYEQYF.

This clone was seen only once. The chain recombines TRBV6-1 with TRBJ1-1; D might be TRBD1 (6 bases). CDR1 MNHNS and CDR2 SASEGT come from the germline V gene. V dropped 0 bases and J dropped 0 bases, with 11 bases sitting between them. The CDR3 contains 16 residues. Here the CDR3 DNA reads TGTGCCAGCAGTGAAGCGATGGGGGCCATGAACACTGAAGCTTTCTTT. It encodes CASSEAMGAMNTEAFF.

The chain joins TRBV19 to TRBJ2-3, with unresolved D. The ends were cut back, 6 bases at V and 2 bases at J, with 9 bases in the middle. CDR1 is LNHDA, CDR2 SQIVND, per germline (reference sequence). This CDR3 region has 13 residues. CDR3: CASRGAVTDTQYF. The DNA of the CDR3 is TGTGCCAGTAGGGGCGCCGTCACAGATACGCAGTATTTT.

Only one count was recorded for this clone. DNA of the CDR3: TGCAGCGTGACCGGGACAGGGGGAGGGTCCTACGAGCAGTACTTC. Protein: CSVTGTGGGSYEQYF. This chain connects TRBV29-1 to TRBJ2-7; 11 positions agree with TRBD1. CDR3 length equals 15 residues. V shed 6 bases and J 1 base; nucleotides not matched to a gene: 8. Germline lookup yields CDR1 SQVTM and CDR2 ANQGSEA.

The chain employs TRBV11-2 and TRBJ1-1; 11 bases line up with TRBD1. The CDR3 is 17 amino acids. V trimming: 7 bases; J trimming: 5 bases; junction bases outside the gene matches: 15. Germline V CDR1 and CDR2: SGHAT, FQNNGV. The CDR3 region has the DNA TGTGCCAGCACCCACACGCAAGGACAGGGGGCAGATACTGAAGCTTTCTTT. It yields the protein CASTHTQGQGADTEAFF.

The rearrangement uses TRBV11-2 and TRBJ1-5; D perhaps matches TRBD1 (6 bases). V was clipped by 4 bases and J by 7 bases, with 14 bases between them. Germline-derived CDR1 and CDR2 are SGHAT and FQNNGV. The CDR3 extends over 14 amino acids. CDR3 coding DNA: TGTGCCAGCAGCTGGAACAGGGAGGGGCAGCCCCAGCATTTT. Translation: CASSWNREGQPQHF.

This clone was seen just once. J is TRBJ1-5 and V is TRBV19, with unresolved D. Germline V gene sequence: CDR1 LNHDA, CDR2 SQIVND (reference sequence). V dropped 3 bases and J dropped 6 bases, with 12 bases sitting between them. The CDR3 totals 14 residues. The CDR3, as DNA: TGTGCCAGTAGTATCTGGGCGTCGAGTCAGCCCCAGCATTTT. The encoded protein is CASSIWASSQPQHF. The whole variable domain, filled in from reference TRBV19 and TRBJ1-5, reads DGGITQSPKYLFRKEGQNVTLSCEQNLNHDAMYWYRQDPGQGLRLIYYSQIVNDFQKGDIAEGYSVSREKKESFPLTVTSAQKNPTAFYLCASSIWASSQPQHFGDGTRLSIL.

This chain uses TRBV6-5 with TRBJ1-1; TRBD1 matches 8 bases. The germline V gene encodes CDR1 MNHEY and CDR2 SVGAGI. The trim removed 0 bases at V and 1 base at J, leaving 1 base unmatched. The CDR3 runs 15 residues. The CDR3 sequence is CASSYSGTGNTEAFF. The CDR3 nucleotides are TGTGCCAGCAGTTACTCGGGGACAGGGAACACTGAAGCTTTCTTT.

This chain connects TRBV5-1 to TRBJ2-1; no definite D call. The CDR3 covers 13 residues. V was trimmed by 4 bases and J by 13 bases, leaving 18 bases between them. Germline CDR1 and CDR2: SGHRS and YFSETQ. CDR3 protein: CASSTTLDGVQFF. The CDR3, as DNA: TGCGCCAGCAGCACGACGCTTGACGGAGTACAGTTCTTC. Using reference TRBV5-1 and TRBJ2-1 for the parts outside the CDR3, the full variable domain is KAGVTQTPRYLIKTRGQQVTLSCSPISGHRSVSWYQQTPGQGLQFLFEYFSETQRNKGNFPGRFSGRQFSNSRSEMNVSTLELGDSALYLCASSTTLDGVQFFGPGTRLTVL.

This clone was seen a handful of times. CDR3 sequence (DNA): TGCGCCAGCAGCCCAACTAGGGGGCCCTTCCAAGAGACCCAGTACTTC. Its translation is CASSPTRGPFQETQYF. This chain connects TRBV4-1 to TRBJ2-5; TRBD1 aligns across 7 bases. The germline gives CDR1 MGHRA, CDR2 YSYEKL. The V and J ends lost 4 bases and 1 base, in that order; junction bases with no gene match: 9. The length of the CDR3 is 16 residues.

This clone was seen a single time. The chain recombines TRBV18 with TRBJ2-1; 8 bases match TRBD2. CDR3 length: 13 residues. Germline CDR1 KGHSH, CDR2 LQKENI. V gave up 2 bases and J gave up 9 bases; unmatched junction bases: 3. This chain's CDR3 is CASSPAGGVEQFF. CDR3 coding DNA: TGTGCCAGCTCACCAGCGGGGGGCGTTGAGCAGTTCTTC.

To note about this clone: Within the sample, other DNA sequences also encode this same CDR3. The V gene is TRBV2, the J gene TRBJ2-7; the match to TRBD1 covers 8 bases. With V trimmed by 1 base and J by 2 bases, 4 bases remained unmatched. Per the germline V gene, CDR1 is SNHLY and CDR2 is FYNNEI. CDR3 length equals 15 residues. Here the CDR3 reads CASSEGRGPPYEQYF. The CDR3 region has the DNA TGTGCCAGCAGTGAAGGCAGGGGGCCCCCCTACGAGCAGTACTTC.